This TCR beta chain was sequenced in a study of T cells in women clearing cervical HPV infection. Study-level background: Only a few women had HLA typing results available. Whole-study results and caveats: T-cell numbers per sample were unknown and may explain richness differences. TRBV6-7 abundance was lower in cases than controls (roughly 0.11% versus 0.16%).

CDR3 length equals 14 residues. Germline V lookup: CDR1 SEHNR, CDR2 FQNEAQ (reference sequence). The V end lost 0 bases, the J end lost 4 bases, and 10 bases lay between the germline ends. Details on this clone: What it binds is unknown. The read falls 3 residues short of the CDR3 end, and the missing part is taken from the germline J gene.

Profiled with immunoSEQ multiplex PCR; TCRdb holds only in-frame clones, not every one. Recorded for this sample: under 45,000 clones. The chain recombines TRBV7-9 with TRBJ2-7; D is ambiguous. Sequenced sample: blood buffy coat. This TCR came from a woman between 18 and 69 years old with a cervical HPV16 infection that either progressed to CIN3+ or cleared (not recorded which). CDR3 DNA, as far as it was read: TGTGCCAGCAGCTTAGCGGAAACAGATTACGAG. Translating gives CASSLAETDYE. The full CDR3 protein is CASSLAETDYEQYF. Full variable domain (rest looked up from reference TRBV7-9 and TRBJ2-7): DTGVSQNPRHKITKRGQNVTFRCDPISEHNRLYWYRQTLGQGPEFLTYFQNEAQLEKSRLLSDRFSAERPKGSFSTLEIQRTEQGDSAMYLCASSLAETDYEQYFGPGTRLTVT.